A single sample is the source of the 20 T cell receptor beta chains below, sequenced in a study of shared clonotypes between healthy human individuals (dated by TCRdb to 2020 to 2022). Receptor libraries were prepared by the immunoSEQ multiplex PCR assay. TCRdb's version of the immuneACCESS table is confined to in-frame rearrangements and falls short of the full clone set. An unresolved V gene accounts for under half of the shortfall where checked; the remainder is of unknown origin. The sample records over 750,000 clones, just over 95% of which are singletons. The biggest ten clones account for about 0.21% of the sample. For the CD8 naive samples, CD45RO-negative cells were positively selected for CCR7, yielding a CD45RA+CCR7+ population from which TemRA cells were excluded. Sequencing was done on a sample of naive CD8+ T cells sorted from blood. The intended sense of this specimen's cell subset or site label: CD45RA+CCR7+. All receptors come from a man under 40 in good health.

The chain is built from TRBV5-1 and TRBJ2-1; a weak D match, TRBD1 (6 bases). The V end lost 2 bases, the J end lost 2 bases, and 8 bases lay between the germline ends. Germline V gene sequence: CDR1 SGHRS, CDR2 YFSETQ. The CDR3 spans 14 residues. CDR3 bases: TGCGCCAGCAGCTTCCGGGACACCTACAATGAGCAGTTCTTC. It yields the protein CASSFRDTYNEQFF. Looking up the rest from reference TRBV5-1 and TRBJ2-1 gives the full variable domain: KAGVTQTPRYLIKTRGQQVTLSCSPISGHRSVSWYQQTPGQGLQFLFEYFSETQRNKGNFPGRFSGRQFSNSRSEMNVSTLELGDSALYLCASSFRDTYNEQFFGPGTRLTVL.

In regard to this clone: The sample has other DNA sequences that encode this CDR3 too. The chain employs TRBV9 and TRBJ1-5; D might be TRBD1 (6 bases). Germline CDR1 and CDR2: SGDLS and YYNGEE. Trimming shortened V by 0 bases and J by 1 base, and 8 bases separated the two germline ends. The CDR3 is made up of 15 amino acids. The CDR3 DNA reads TGTGCCAGCAGCGTAGATGGGGGCAGCAATCAGCCCCAGCATTTT. The encoded protein is CASSVDGGSNQPQHF.

This chain connects TRBV30 to TRBJ2-3; D gene uncertain. Trimming pared 1 base from V and 0 bases from J, leaving 8 bases between. The CDR3 totals 14 residues. The germline V gene has CDR1 GTSNPN and CDR2 SVGIG (reference sequence). The CDR3 DNA reads TGTGCCTGGAGTGGGGGATTTAGCACAGATACGCAGTATTTT. Its protein product is CAWSGGFSTDTQYF.

The CDR3 nucleotides are TGTGCCAGTAGTCTCCGACCAGGGGGTTCCTACAATGAGCAGTTCTTC. This sequence encodes CASSLRPGGSYNEQFF. The chain is built from TRBV19 and TRBJ2-1, with 7 bases matching TRBD1. Germline CDR1 reads LNHDA; CDR2 reads SQIVND (reference sequence). V was clipped by 5 bases and J by 1 base; unmatched bases: 8. The CDR3 loop spans 16 amino acids. The variable domain in full, completed from reference TRBV19 and TRBJ2-1, reads DGGITQSPKYLFRKEGQNVTLSCEQNLNHDAMYWYRQDPGQGLRLIYYSQIVNDFQKGDIAEGYSVSREKKESFPLTVTSAQKNPTAFYLCASSLRPGGSYNEQFFGPGTRLTVL.

This sequence joins TRBV19 and TRBJ2-3; TRBD2 matches 14 bases. V was pared by 5 bases and J by 6 bases, with 1 base of the junction left unmatched. Germline assignment: CDR1 LNHDA and CDR2 SQIVND (reference sequence). The CDR3 is made up of 14 amino acids. The CDR3 sequence: CASSGTSGSDTQYF. The CDR3 DNA is TGTGCCAGTAGTGGGACTAGCGGGAGTGATACGCAGTATTTT. Full variable domain (remainder filled in from reference TRBV19 and TRBJ2-3): DGGITQSPKYLFRKEGQNVTLSCEQNLNHDAMYWYRQDPGQGLRLIYYSQIVNDFQKGDIAEGYSVSREKKESFPLTVTSAQKNPTAFYLCASSGTSGSDTQYFGPGTRLTVL.

The V call is TRBV10-2, the J call TRBJ2-7; TRBD1 or TRBD2 may be the D gene (5 bases each). The CDR3 loop spans 11 amino acids. V was shortened by 11 bases and J by 2 bases, with 10 bases between the two germline ends. CDR1 is WSHSY and CDR2 is SAAADI in the germline V gene. The CDR3 reads CASRGAYEQYF. In nucleotides, the CDR3 is TGCGCCTCCAGAGGGGCCTACGAGCAGTACTTC.

The chain joins TRBV21-1 to TRBJ2-7; TRBD1 was called by the table and not checked on the DNA. TRBV21-1 counts as a pseudogene. The CDR3 runs 15 residues. The CDR3, as DNA: TGTGCCAGCAGCAACGTAACAGGAAGTGCCTACGAGCAGTACTTC. Residues: CASSNVTGSAYEQYF.

This chain links TRBV7-2 with TRBJ2-3, with 14 bases aligning to TRBD2. The CDR3 is 18 amino acids. With V trimmed by 5 bases and J by 3 bases, 10 bases remained unmatched. Germline V gives CDR1 SGHTA, CDR2 FQGNSA. The CDR3: CASSPGTSGRWWTDTQYF. The CDR3 nucleotides read TGTGCCAGCAGCCCCGGGACTAGCGGGAGATGGTGGACAGATACGCAGTATTTT.

Only one count was recorded for this clone. The chain joins TRBV11-2 to TRBJ2-1; no clear D. V shed 4 bases and J shed 0 bases, with 10 bases lying between them. From germline, CDR1 is SGHAT and CDR2 FQNNGV. The CDR3 runs 15 residues. CDR3 in amino acids: CASSSRTRSYNEQFF. The CDR3 nucleotides read TGTGCCAGCAGCTCGCGTACACGCTCCTACAATGAGCAGTTCTTC.

J is TRBJ2-7 and V is TRBV4-1; 10 bases match TRBD2. This CDR3 comprises 15 residues. Trimming at V came to 3 bases and at J to 4 bases, leaving 6 bases not matched to a gene. In germline, CDR1 is MGHRA, CDR2 YSYEKL. The CDR3 is CASSQGLAQRYEQYF. The CDR3 coding sequence is TGCGCCAGCAGCCAGGGACTAGCGCAGAGATACGAGCAGTACTTC.

Note on this clone: At the DNA level, this CDR3 is encoded by other sequences in the same sample as well. V gene TRBV9 combines with J gene TRBJ2-1, with unresolved D. From germline, CDR1 is SGDLS and CDR2 YYNGEE. This CDR3 is built from 15 residues. V was cut by 0 bases and J by 0 bases, with 7 bases left in between. The CDR3 region is CASSVGASSYNEQFF. DNA for the CDR3: TGTGCCAGCAGCGTAGGTGCGAGCTCCTACAATGAGCAGTTCTTC.

V and J are TRBV28 and TRBJ2-7; a weak D match, TRBD2 (6 bases). V was trimmed by 7 bases and J by 9 bases, leaving 19 bases between them. The CDR3 loop spans 13 amino acids. CDR1 is MDHEN and CDR2 is SYDVKM in the germline V gene. The CDR3 coding sequence is TGTGCCAGCACCCCCCGACTAGTTTTGGCGCAGTACTTC. Translation: CASTPRLVLAQYF. The whole variable domain, remainder taken from reference TRBV28 and TRBJ2-7, is DVKVTQSSRYLVKRTGEKVFLECVQDMDHENMFWYRQDPGLGLRLIYFSYDVKMKEKGDIPEGYSVSREKKERFSLILESASTNQTSMYLCASTPRLVLAQYFGPGTRLTVT.

The gene calls are TRBV2 and TRBJ2-1; the D gene is possibly TRBD2 (6 bases). The CDR3 has 14 residues. V lost 5 bases and J 5 bases, leaving 13 bases between the germline ends. Germline V gives CDR1 SNHLY, CDR2 FYNNEI. The CDR3 sequence is CASSSGVLNNEQFF. The CDR3 bases are TGTGCCAGCAGTTCGGGAGTTCTAAACAATGAGCAGTTCTTC.

The chain employs TRBV7-3 and TRBJ2-3; 9 bases are shared with TRBD1. The CDR3 is 16 residues long. The junction had 7 bases not matched to a gene; V was cut back by 4 bases and J by 2 bases. Germline V gene lookup returns CDR1 SGHTA and CDR2 FQGTGA. CDR3 in amino acids: CASSSGQGLLTDTQYF. DNA for the CDR3: TGTGCCAGCAGCTCGGGACAGGGTCTTCTCACAGATACGCAGTATTTT.

The CDR3 DNA is TGTGCCAGCAGCCACTTGGACACTTCACCGAACACTGAAGCTTTCTTT. This sequence encodes CASSHLDTSPNTEAFF. V and J are TRBV6-6 and TRBJ1-1, with D possibly being TRBD1 (5 bases). V was cut by 6 bases and J by 1 base, with 18 bases left in between. CDR1 MNHNY and CDR2 SVGAGI come from the germline V gene (reference sequence). The CDR3 loop spans 16 amino acids.

This rearrangement joins TRBV5-6 to TRBJ2-3; D perhaps matches TRBD2 (6 bases). The germline V gene has CDR1 SGHDT and CDR2 YYEEEE. V shed 6 bases and J shed 3 bases, with 20 bases lying between them. The CDR3 has 16 residues. The CDR3 DNA follows: TGTGCCAGCACCCTGGAGACTAGTTTGTGGACAGATACGCAGTATTTT. It yields the protein CASTLETSLWTDTQYF. Variable domain in full (rest from reference TRBV5-6 and TRBJ2-3): DAGVTQSPTHLIKTRGQQVTLRCSPKSGHDTVSWYQQALGQGPQFIFQYYEEEERQRGNFPDRFSGHQFPNYSSELNVNALLLGDSALYLCASTLETSLWTDTQYFGPGTRLTVL.

J is TRBJ2-1 and V is TRBV10-2, with D perhaps TRBD2 (5 bases). There are 16 residues in the CDR3. V was shortened by 0 bases and J by 6 bases, with 15 bases between the two germline ends. Germline V gives CDR1 WSHSY, CDR2 SAAADI. As DNA, the CDR3 is TGCGCCAGCAGTGAGTCGAGTGGGCCCCGGGGCAATGAGCAGTTCTTC. This codes for CASSESSGPRGNEQFF.

CDR3 sequence reads: CASSETGQGPYEQYF. CDR3 bases: TGTGCCAGCAGCGAGACGGGACAGGGACCCTACGAGCAGTACTTC. This sequence joins TRBV9 and TRBJ2-7, with 9 nucleotides matching TRBD1. The CDR3 contains 15 residues. The V and J ends lost 3 bases and 2 bases, in that order; junction bases with no gene match: 6. In germline, CDR1 is SGDLS, CDR2 YYNGEE.

The rearrangement uses TRBV7-9 and TRBJ1-5, with TRBD1 matching 7 bases. CDR1 SEHNR and CDR2 FQNEAQ come from the germline V gene (reference sequence). V lost 3 bases to trimming and J lost 0 bases; unmatched junction nucleotides: 5. The CDR3 is 16 amino acids. CDR3 in DNA: TGTGCCAGCAGCTTCGGACAGGTTGGTAGCAATCAGCCCCAGCATTTT. Its translation is CASSFGQVGSNQPQHF.

The chain joins TRBV28 to TRBJ2-7; TRBD1 might be the D (6 bases). The CDR3 has 16 residues. V lost 6 bases, J lost 3 bases, and 21 bases lay in between. Germline lookup yields CDR1 MDHEN and CDR2 SYDVKM. CDR3 DNA sequence: TGTGCCAGCAGCCCCACGCCCGGGACAATCTACTACGAGCAGTACTTC. Its translation is CASSPTPGTIYYEQYF. The full variable domain, rest sourced from reference TRBV28 and TRBJ2-7, is DVKVTQSSRYLVKRTGEKVFLECVQDMDHENMFWYRQDPGLGLRLIYFSYDVKMKEKGDIPEGYSVSREKKERFSLILESASTNQTSMYLCASSPTPGTIYYEQYFGPGTRLTVT.